This T cell receptor beta chain was recorded in a study of OX40 agonist ivuxolimab in advanced cancers. Sequencing was performed with immunoSEQ multiplex PCR; in TCRdb, only in-frame clones are kept and a portion is missing. Of tens of thousands of clones detected, approximately 86% appear once; the ten largest clones hold over 0.7%. This CDR3 has 13 amino acids. In germline, CDR1 is LNHDA, CDR2 SQIVND (reference sequence). V shed 5 bases and J 6 bases; nucleotides not matched to a gene: 3. This receptor was obtained from an adult with an advanced solid tumor such as melanoma, head and neck, liver or kidney cancer. The sequences come from CD4+ or CD8+ T cells sorted from blood, collected in a trial of the OX40 agonist ivuxolimab. The rearrangement uses TRBV19 and TRBJ1-2, with TRBD1 matching over 10 bases. This chain's CDR3 is CASSPDRGDGYTF. CDR3 bases: TGTGCCAGTAGTCCGGACAGGGGGGATGGCTACACCTTC.